The T cell receptor (beta chain) under discussion was sequenced for a study of blood T cell repertoires in COVID-19. Study summary: PBMCs, B-cell-depleted T cells, or T cells provided the cDNA or gDNA that made up the material.

This clone was observed once. Clones were read by immunoSEQ multiplex PCR, and TCRdb kept only the in-frame ones, dropping some. The sample lists roughly 190,000 clones, approximately 87% occurring once. The CDR3 totals 15 residues. Between the trimmed V and J ends, which lost 5 bases and 5 bases, there was a span of 16 bases. Germline CDR1 SGHNT, CDR2 YENEEA. The chain recombines TRBV11-3 with TRBJ2-1; D perhaps matches TRBD1 (6 bases). Sequencing was done on a sample of peripheral blood. The sequence was obtained from a woman aged 60-75 years with COVID-19, enrolled during active disease. This chain's CDR3 is CASSQRDKPDNEQFF. The CDR3 nucleotides read TGTGCCAGCAGCCAACGGGACAAACCCGACAATGAGCAGTTCTTC.